Presented here are 14 T cell receptor beta chains from one specimen sequenced in a study of blood T cell repertoires in COVID-19 (dated by TCRdb to 2018 to 2020). The library was built by means of the immunoSEQ multiplex PCR assay. TCRdb limited this immuneACCESS table to in-frame rearrangements with V and J called. A share of clones is missing; checked studies link under half to unresolved V genes, and the rest is unexplained. The sample table lists about 170,000 clones, 86% of them with a count of one. The biggest ten clones account for roughly 7% of the sample. The sequencing sample was made of peripheral blood. The source of these receptors is a woman older than 75 in a cohort sampled during active or convalescent COVID-19.

The chain carries TRBV12-3 or TRBV12-4 and TRBJ2-5; weak D call: TRBD1 (5 bases). Between the trimmed V and J ends, which lost 5 bases and 1 base, there was a span of 8 bases. The CDR3 length is 13 residues. CDR3 in amino acids: CASSRGAQETQYF. The CDR3 DNA sequence: TGTGCCAGCAGTAGGGGTGCCCAAGAGACCCAGTACTTC.

This chain joins TRBV7-8 and TRBJ2-3; weak D call: TRBD1 (5 bases). The CDR3 totals 13 residues. The germline gives CDR1 SGHVS, CDR2 FQNEAQ. V lost 0 bases and J 14 bases, leaving 15 bases between the germline ends. CDR3 sequence reads: CASSLALGVRRYF. CDR3 DNA: TGTGCCAGCAGCTTAGCGTTAGGGGTGAGGAGGTATTTT. Supplemented by reference TRBV7-8 and TRBJ2-3, the full variable domain reads GAGVSQSPRYKVAKRGQDVALRCDPISGHVSLFWYQQALGQGPEFLTYFQNEAQLDKSGLPSDRFFAERPEGSVSTLKIQRTQQEDSAVYLCASSLALGVRRYFGPGTRLTVL.

CDR3 DNA sequence: TGCGCCAGCAGCTCCATCGGGACAGGGCAAAGTACGCAGTATTTT. Translated: CASSSIGTGQSTQYF. The chain combines TRBV5-1 with TRBJ2-3; 9 nucleotides line up with TRBD1. CDR1 and CDR2 (germline): SGHRS, YFSETQ. The V gene end was trimmed by 3 bases and the J gene end by 8 bases; junction bases not matched to a gene: 10. The CDR3 contains 15 residues. Based on the CDR3 plus reference TRBV5-1 and TRBJ2-3, the full variable domain is KAGVTQTPRYLIKTRGQQVTLSCSPISGHRSVSWYQQTPGQGLQFLFEYFSETQRNKGNFPGRFSGRQFSNSRSEMNVSTLELGDSALYLCASSSIGTGQSTQYFGPGTRLTVL.

The rearrangement uses TRBV4-1 and TRBJ1-5; 7 bases agree with TRBD1. In germline, CDR1 is MGHRA, CDR2 YSYEKL. Trimming cost V 3 bases and J 4 bases; bases outside gene matches: 6. CDR3 length equals 15 residues. In nucleotides, the CDR3 is TGCGCCAGCAGCCACCCGGGACAGAAAAATCAGCCCCAGCATTTT. Translation: CASSHPGQKNQPQHF.

The genes are TRBV27 and TRBJ1-6; TRBD1 agrees at 9 bases. The germline V gene encodes CDR1 MNHEY and CDR2 SMNVEV (reference sequence). This CDR3 comprises 13 residues. Losses at the gene ends were 6 bases for V and 7 bases for J; bases not matched to a gene: 1. Here the CDR3 DNA reads TGTGCCAGCAGGGGACAGGGAAATTCACCCCTCCACTTT. It codes for CASRGQGNSPLHF.

The gene calls are TRBV2 and TRBJ1-2; D gene uncertain. This CDR3 contains 12 residues. Trimming removed 5 bases from V and 4 bases from J, with 8 bases in between. CDR1 SNHLY and CDR2 FYNNEI come from the germline V gene. For the CDR3, the DNA is TGTGCCAGCAGTCTACAGCTCTATGGCTACACCTTC. Amino acid sequence: CASSLQLYGYTF.

CDR3 amino acids: CASSQMGRGRTEAFF. Here the CDR3 DNA reads TGTGCCAGCAGCCAAATGGGCAGGGGGAGAACTGAAGCTTTCTTT. This chain links TRBV3-1 (or the pseudogene TRBV3-2) with TRBJ1-1; TRBD1 matches at 7 bases. Germline V CDR1 and CDR2: LGHDT, YNNKEL (reference sequence). The CDR3 runs to 15 residues. The V gene end was trimmed by 2 bases and the J gene end by 5 bases; junction bases not matched to a gene: 8.

This clone occurred a few times. The V call is TRBV7-9, the J call TRBJ1-1; TRBD1 matches at 7 bases. The CDR3 is 16 amino acids. In germline, CDR1 is SEHNR, CDR2 FQNEAQ (reference sequence). Unmatched junction bases numbered 9, after V lost 5 bases and J lost 0 bases. This CDR3 is CASSPPSDRLNTEAFF. Written as DNA, the CDR3 is TGTGCCAGCAGCCCCCCTTCGGACAGGTTGAACACTGAAGCTTTCTTT. Full variable domain (remainder filled in from reference TRBV7-9 and TRBJ1-1): DTGVSQNPRHKITKRGQNVTFRCDPISEHNRLYWYRQTLGQGPEFLTYFQNEAQLEKSRLLSDRFSAERPKGSFSTLEIQRTEQGDSAMYLCASSPPSDRLNTEAFFGQGTRLTVV.

DNA of the CDR3: TGTGCCAGCAGTGAACAGGGAATCGGGCAGTTCTTC. Translating gives CASSEQGIGQFF. The chain has TRBV6-1 and TRBJ2-1, with TRBD1 as a possible D gene (5 bases). CDR3 length equals 12 residues. The germline V and J ends were trimmed by 2 bases and 12 bases, with 11 bases remaining between them. CDR1 and CDR2 (germline): MNHNS, SASEGT.

The V gene is TRBV5-6, the J gene TRBJ2-5; D is possibly TRBD2 (6 bases). The germline CDR1 and CDR2 sequences are SGHDT and YYEEEE. Trimming removed 2 bases at V and 0 bases at J, with 8 bases between. The CDR3 extends over 14 amino acids. The CDR3 is CASSFRDYQETQYF. DNA of the CDR3: TGTGCCAGCAGCTTCCGGGACTACCAAGAGACCCAGTACTTC.

A single count supports this clone. The chain has TRBV6-5 and TRBJ1-6, with D possibly TRBD1 on 5 matching bases. Germline lookup yields CDR1 MNHEY and CDR2 SVGAGI. V was pared by 0 bases and J by 8 bases, with 11 bases between. The CDR3 loop spans 15 amino acids. CDR3 DNA sequence: TGTGCCAGCAGTTACTCAGGGCGGGGGTATTCACCCCTCCACTTT. Protein sequence: CASSYSGRGYSPLHF.

The chain has TRBV6-5 and TRBJ1-2, with TRBD1 identical over 7 bases. J gave up 2 bases and V 8 bases, and 8 bases lay outside the gene matches. Germline V gives CDR1 MNHEY, CDR2 SVGAGI. The CDR3 loop spans 14 amino acids. The DNA for the CDR3 is TGTGCCAGCGGATGGGGACAGACGAACTATGGCTACACCTTC. The encoded protein is CASGWGQTNYGYTF.

The chain combines TRBV6-2 or TRBV6-3 with TRBJ1-1, with 7 bases that match TRBD1. The length of the CDR3 is 20 residues. CDR1 MNHEY and CDR2 SVGEGT come from the germline V gene. Unmatched junction bases numbered 20, after V lost 4 bases and J lost 0 bases. CDR3 sequence: CASSSPYVARDSEMNTEAFF. CDR3 DNA: TGTGCCAGCAGTTCCCCCTACGTCGCCCGGGACAGCGAAATGAACACTGAAGCTTTCTTT.

This rearrangement joins TRBV3-1 (or the pseudogene TRBV3-2) to TRBJ1-1; D possibly corresponds to TRBD1 (6 bases). The CDR3 has 14 residues. The germline V gene encodes CDR1 LGHDT and CDR2 YNNKEL (reference sequence). Trimming removed 4 bases at V and 4 bases at J, with 13 bases between. Here the CDR3 reads CASSLARGATEAFF. As DNA, the CDR3 is TGTGCCAGCAGCCTCGCCCGGGGGGCCACTGAAGCTTTCTTT.